The subject of this entry is one TCR beta chain. Its antigen is currently unknown. The data derive from a study of T cells in Graves' hyperthyroidism and ophthalmopathy. In the study overall: Peripheral blood specimens were obtained at initial diagnosis, prior to any treatment. Points from the study as a whole: The majority of expanded thyroid clonotypes above 0.001 also appeared in blood.

Amplified TCR beta CDR3 regions derived from RNA transcripts. The HTBI primer set served for first-round RT-PCR of the TCR CDR3. TCRdb called the multiplex PCR reads again in MiXCR, with one record for every CDR3 protein. Seen here are about 290,000 distinct CDR3 sequences, about an eighth observed once, and the top ten hold 6% to 8%. The CDR3 sequence is 15 residues long. CDR1 and CDR2 from the germline V gene are MNHNS and SASEGT. V shed 6 bases, J shed 1 base, and the junction held 3 bases outside the gene matches. Patients aged 18 to 65 had newly diagnosed hyperthyroidism lasting under 2 months. Blood was sampled at initial diagnosis of hyperthyroidism, prior to onset of any ophthalmopathy symptoms.

The chain combines TRBV6-1 with TRBJ2-5, with TRBD2 matching 12 bases. This sequence was found in a woman aged 25 to 45 with Graves' hyperthyroidism that later progressed to Graves' ophthalmopathy. Material: blood. The CDR3 DNA reads as TGTGCCAGCAGAAGACTAGCGGGAGCCCAAGAGACCCAGTACTTC. It codes for CASRRLAGAQETQYF.